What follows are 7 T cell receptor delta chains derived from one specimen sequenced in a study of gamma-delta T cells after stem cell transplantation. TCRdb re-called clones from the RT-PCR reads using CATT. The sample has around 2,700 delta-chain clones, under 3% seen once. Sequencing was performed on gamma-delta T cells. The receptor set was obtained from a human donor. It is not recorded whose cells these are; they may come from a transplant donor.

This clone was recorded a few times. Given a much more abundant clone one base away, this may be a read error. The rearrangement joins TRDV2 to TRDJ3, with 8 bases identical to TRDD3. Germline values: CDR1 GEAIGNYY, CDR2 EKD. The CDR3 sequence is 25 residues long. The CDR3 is CACDPVETGGTVPTGLSWDTRRMFF. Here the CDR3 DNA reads TGTGCCTGTGACCCCGTTGAGACTGGGGGTACCGTCCCCACAGGGCTCTCCTGGGACACCCGACGGATGTTTTTC.

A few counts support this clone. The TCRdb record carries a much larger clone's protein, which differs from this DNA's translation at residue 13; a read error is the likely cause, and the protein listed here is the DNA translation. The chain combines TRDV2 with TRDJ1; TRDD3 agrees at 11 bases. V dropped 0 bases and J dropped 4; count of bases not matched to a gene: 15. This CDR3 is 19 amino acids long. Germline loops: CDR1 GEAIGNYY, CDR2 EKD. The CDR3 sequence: CACDTVGGGYEGRDDKLIF. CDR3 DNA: TGTGCCTGTGACACCGTCGGTGGGGGATACGAGGGTCGGGACGATAAACTCATCTTT.

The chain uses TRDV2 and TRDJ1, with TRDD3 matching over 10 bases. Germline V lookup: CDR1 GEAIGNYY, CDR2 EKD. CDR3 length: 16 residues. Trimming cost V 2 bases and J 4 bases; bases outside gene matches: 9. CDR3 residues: CACDSVLGDFGDKLIF. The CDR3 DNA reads TGTGCCTGTGACAGTGTACTGGGGGATTTCGGCGATAAACTCATCTTT.

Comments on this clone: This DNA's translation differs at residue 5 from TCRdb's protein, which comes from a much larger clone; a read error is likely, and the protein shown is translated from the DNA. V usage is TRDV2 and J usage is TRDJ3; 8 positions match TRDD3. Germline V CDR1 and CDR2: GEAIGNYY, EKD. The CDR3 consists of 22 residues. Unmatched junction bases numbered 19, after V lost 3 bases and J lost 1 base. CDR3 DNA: TGTGCCTGTGACGCGGTTGAATATACTGGGGGTGCCGCGTCCTGGGACACCCGACAGATGTTTTTC. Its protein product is CACDAVEYTGGAASWDTRQMFF.

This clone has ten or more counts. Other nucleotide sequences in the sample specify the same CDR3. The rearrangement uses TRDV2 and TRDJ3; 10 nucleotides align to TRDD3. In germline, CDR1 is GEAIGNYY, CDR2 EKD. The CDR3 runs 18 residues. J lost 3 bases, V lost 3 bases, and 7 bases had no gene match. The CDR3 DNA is TGTGCCTGTGACGTTGTGGGGGATACTTACTGGGACACCCGACAGATGTTTTTC. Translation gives CACDVVGDTYWDTRQMFF.

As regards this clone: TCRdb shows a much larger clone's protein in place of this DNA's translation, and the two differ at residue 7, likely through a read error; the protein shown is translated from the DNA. CDR3 DNA sequence: TGTGCCTGTGACATACTGAGGGATAGTACCTGGGACACCCGACAGATGTTTTTC. Translated: CACDILRDSTWDTRQMFF. The rearrangement joins TRDV2 to TRDJ3, with D possibly TRDD3 on 6 matching bases. Germline values: CDR1 GEAIGNYY, CDR2 EKD. The CDR3 length is 18 residues. The V and J ends lost 2 bases and 2 bases respectively, with 15 bases between them.

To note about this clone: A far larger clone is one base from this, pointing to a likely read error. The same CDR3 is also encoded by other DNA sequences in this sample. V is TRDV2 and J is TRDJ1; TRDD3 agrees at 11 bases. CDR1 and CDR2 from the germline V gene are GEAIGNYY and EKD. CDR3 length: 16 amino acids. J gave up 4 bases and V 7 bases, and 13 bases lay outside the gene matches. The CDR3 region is CACYSITGGYVDKLIF. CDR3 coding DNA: TGTGCCTGCTATTCGATTACTGGGGGATATGTCGATAAACTCATCTTT.